A single sample is the source of the 27 T cell receptor beta chains below, sequenced in a study of resident and recirculating memory T cells in vitiligo. Repertoires were generated with immunoSEQ multiplex PCR, while TCRdb's copy carries only in-frame clones and drops some. This table holds some 70,000 clones, about 89% found once. Sequencing input: blood. The receptors shown here come from a male donor with vitiligo.

V and J are TRBV5-4 and TRBJ2-1; the match to TRBD2 covers 9 bases. V dropped 2 bases and J dropped 0; count of bases not matched to a gene: 6. Germline CDR1 SGHNT, CDR2 YYREEE (reference sequence). This CDR3 is built from 17 residues. CDR3 bases: TGTGCCAGCAGCTTAGGGCTAGCGGGGAGCTCCTACAATGAGCAGTTCTTC. Protein product: CASSLGLAGSSYNEQFF.

The CDR3: CASSSKDGDYGYTF. In DNA, the CDR3 is TGTGCCAGCAGTTCCAAGGACGGGGACTATGGCTACACCTTC. This chain connects TRBV27 to TRBJ1-2; no definite D call. V gave up 4 bases and J gave up 3 bases, with 12 bases separating them. CDR1 and CDR2 (germline): MNHEY, SMNVEV (reference sequence). CDR3 length: 14 amino acids.

This clone was observed once. The rearrangement links TRBV7-9 to TRBJ2-3; possible D gene TRBD1, 6 bases. The length of the CDR3 is 17 residues. The V end lost 5 bases, the J end lost 1 base, and 19 bases lay between the germline ends. CDR1 SEHNR and CDR2 FQNEAQ come from the germline V gene (reference sequence). CDR3 nucleotides: TGTGCCAGCAGCATCCCGCTGGGCAGGGGTGGCACAGATACGCAGTATTTT. Amino acid sequence: CASSIPLGRGGTDTQYF.

This sequence joins TRBV6-5 and TRBJ1-2; 8 bases are a match to TRBD1. CDR1 and CDR2 from the germline V gene are MNHEY and SVGAGI. J gave up 4 bases and V 7 bases, and 11 bases lay outside the gene matches. CDR3 length equals 15 residues. CDR3 in DNA: TGTGCCAGCATTCGCACTCCAGGGGGCTTCTATGGCTACACCTTC. The encoded protein is CASIRTPGGFYGYTF.

The rearrangement links TRBV29-1 to TRBJ2-7, with a possible D match to TRBD1 (6 bases). The CDR3 loop spans 12 amino acids. The germline V gene encodes CDR1 SQVTM and CDR2 ANQGSEA. Trimming removed 5 bases from V and 0 bases from J, with 8 bases in between. The CDR3 DNA reads TGCAGCGTTACGGACAGCTCCTACGAGCAGTACTTC. Its translation is CSVTDSSYEQYF.

The chain links TRBV12-2 to TRBJ2-6; the D segment call TRBD1 is taken from the table without a DNA check. TRBV12-2 is a listed pseudogene. CDR3 length equals 17 residues. CDR3 region: CASRPRHFSSGANVLTF. The DNA for the CDR3 is TGTGCAAGTCGCCCACGACACTTCAGCTCTGGGGCCAACGTCCTGACTTTC.

V is TRBV19 and J is TRBJ2-2; weak D call: TRBD2 (7 bases). V was shortened by 7 bases and J by 2 bases, with 17 bases between the two germline ends. Germline CDR1 reads LNHDA; CDR2 reads SQIVND (reference sequence). The CDR3 length is 16 residues. CDR3 protein: CASIQKGGPNTGELFF. CDR3 DNA sequence: TGTGCCAGTATCCAAAAGGGGGGGCCTAACACCGGGGAGCTGTTTTTT.

The V gene is TRBV27, the J gene TRBJ1-5; unclear D gene. Germline CDR1 is MNHEY and CDR2 is SMNVEV (reference sequence). The CDR3 extends over 15 amino acids. The V end lost 4 bases, the J end lost 2 bases, and 12 bases lay between the germline ends. CDR3 coding DNA: TGTGCCAGCAGTTGGGAGGGCAGTGGCAATCAGCCCCAGCATTTT. It is translated as CASSWEGSGNQPQHF.

V is TRBV6-6 and J is TRBJ2-7, with 11 nucleotides matching TRBD1. The CDR3 extends over 15 amino acids. The germline CDR1 and CDR2 sequences are MNHNY and SVGAGI (reference sequence). V lost 4 bases, J lost 12 bases, and 14 bases stayed unmatched. In nucleotides, the CDR3 is TGTGCCAGCAGTTCGAGGGACAGGGGGAGTATAGTTGCGTACTTC. Translation gives CASSSRDRGSIVAYF.

The chain employs TRBV7-3 and TRBJ2-3; 9 nucleotides line up with TRBD1. V shed 4 bases, J shed 5 bases, and the junction held 10 bases outside the gene matches. CDR3 length equals 16 residues. Germline-derived CDR1 and CDR2 are SGHTA and FQGTGA. The CDR3, as DNA: TGTGCCAGCAGCTCCTTGGGACAGGGCGTTCGAGATACGCAGTATTTT. It is translated as CASSSLGQGVRDTQYF.

The gene calls are TRBV4-2 and TRBJ1-4, with D possibly being TRBD1 (6 bases). With 1 base removed from V and 0 bases from J, the gap between germline ends came to 24 bases. The germline V gene has CDR1 LGHNA and CDR2 YNFKEQ. The CDR3 loop spans 21 amino acids. The CDR3 protein is CASSQAPRGQGPSTTNEKLFF. Here the CDR3 DNA reads TGTGCCAGCAGCCAAGCTCCCCGAGGGCAGGGGCCCTCCACAACTAATGAAAAACTGTTTTTT.

The chain uses TRBV6-5 and TRBJ2-3, with D possibly being TRBD2 (5 bases). V was pared by 6 bases and J by 0 bases, with 7 bases between. Germline V gene data show CDR1 as MNHEY and CDR2 as SVGAGI. This CDR3 contains 13 residues. CDR3 nucleotide sequence: TGTGCCAGCAGGGGGAGCAGCACAGATACGCAGTATTTT. Translated, it gives CASRGSSTDTQYF.

The genes are TRBV7-2 and TRBJ2-7; D is unclear. The ends were cut back, 5 bases at V and 0 bases at J, with 5 bases in the middle. Per germline, CDR1 SGHTA and CDR2 FQGNSA. This CDR3 spans 12 amino acids. Here the CDR3 DNA reads TGTGCCAGCAGCCCTAACTCCTACGAGCAGTACTTC. Its translation is CASSPNSYEQYF.

This clone has a handful of counts. The J gene is TRBJ1-1, the V gene TRBV27, with D unresolved. V lost 2 bases and J lost 5, with 15 bases in between. The germline V gene encodes CDR1 MNHEY and CDR2 SMNVEV (reference sequence). This CDR3 region has 15 residues. Here the CDR3 DNA reads TGTGCCAGCAGTTTACAGTTCAGATCGTTAACTGAAGCTTTCTTT. It yields the protein CASSLQFRSLTEAFF.

The rearrangement joins TRBV7-6 to TRBJ1-1; no clear D. CDR1 and CDR2 from the germline V gene are SGHVS and FNYEAQ. V lost 5 bases to trimming and J lost 3 bases, with 10 bases between them. CDR3 length: 13 residues. In DNA form, the CDR3 reads TGTGCCAGCAGCACCGGACTTGACACTGAAGCTTTCTTT. This codes for CASSTGLDTEAFF.

The rearrangement links TRBV14 to TRBJ2-5, with D maybe TRBD2 (6 bases). This CDR3 contains 15 residues. Germline lookup yields CDR1 SGHDN and CDR2 FVKESK. V lost 1 base to trimming and J lost 1 base, with 10 bases between them. The CDR3 DNA sequence: TGTGCCAGCAGCCAAGCTAGCGCTACCCAAGAGACCCAGTACTTC. It codes for CASSQASATQETQYF.

The chain links TRBV21-1 to TRBJ1-3; no DNA check was done on the table's D call, TRBD1. TRBV21-1 is described as a pseudogene. There are 16 residues in the CDR3. The CDR3 loop is CASSNRSQGLGNTIYF. The DNA for the CDR3 is TGTGCCAGCAGCAATCGAAGCCAGGGCCTTGGAAACACCATATATTTT.

This clone has more than one count but fewer than ten. The chain links TRBV9 to TRBJ1-2, with 7 bases fitting TRBD1. The CDR3 spans 13 residues. The germline gives CDR1 SGDLS, CDR2 YYNGEE. Unmatched junction bases numbered 3, after V lost 4 bases and J lost 3 bases. The CDR3 protein is CASSRDRDYGYTF. In nucleotides, the CDR3 is TGTGCCAGCAGCCGAGACAGGGACTATGGCTACACCTTC.

This chain connects TRBV4-1 to TRBJ1-5; no firm D call. This CDR3 has 14 amino acids. Germline values: CDR1 MGHRA, CDR2 YSYEKL. V was pared by 4 bases and J by 4 bases, with 11 bases between. CDR3 DNA sequence: TGCGCCAGCAGCCTCTATCAGGTTAATCAGCCCCAGCATTTT. This codes for CASSLYQVNQPQHF.

In the case of this clone: Different DNA sequences within this sample yield the same CDR3. The rearrangement uses TRBV2 and TRBJ2-1, with TRBD1 matching 10 bases. V dropped 8 bases and J dropped 8; count of bases not matched to a gene: 15. CDR1 is SNHLY, CDR2 FYNNEI, per germline. The CDR3 is 16 residues long. The chain's CDR3 is CASYFPGQGRADEQFF. As DNA, the CDR3 is TGTGCCAGCTACTTTCCGGGACAGGGGAGGGCGGATGAGCAGTTCTTC.

This chain uses TRBV2 with TRBJ2-7, with 9 nucleotides matching TRBD1. This CDR3 is 14 amino acids long. Germline V lookup: CDR1 SNHLY, CDR2 FYNNEI. With 7 bases clipped from V and 5 bases from J, the junction kept 9 bases outside the gene matches. CDR3 nucleotides: TGTGCCAGCAAAGGAGGGACAGGGTTCAACGAGCAGTACTTC. Translated: CASKGGTGFNEQYF.

The genes are TRBV4-2 and TRBJ2-5; D is ambiguous. The J call may be mistaken, given a closer DNA end match to TRBJ2-7. This CDR3 contains 15 residues. CDR1 and CDR2 from the germline V gene are LGHNA and YNFKEQ. CDR3: CASSQTIGTHYEQYF. DNA for the CDR3: TGTGCCAGCAGCCAGACGATTGGAACCCACTACGAGCAGTACTTC.

The chain uses TRBV11-3 and TRBJ2-2; D gene uncertain. Per germline, CDR1 SGHNT and CDR2 YENEEA. Deletions cut 0 bases from V and 4 bases from J, with 3 bases between. The CDR3 has 13 amino acids. CDR3 in DNA: TGTGCCAGCAGCTTAGAAGCCACCGGGGAGCTGTTTTTT. It specifies CASSLEATGELFF.

The chain recombines TRBV29-1 with TRBJ1-1, with D unresolved. The germline V gene has CDR1 SQVTM and CDR2 ANQGSEA. The CDR3 consists of 13 residues. V dropped 7 bases and J dropped 10 bases, with 22 bases sitting between them. In DNA form, the CDR3 reads TGCAGCGCGTTGACCGGGAACACTGATGCAGCTTTCTTT. Amino acid sequence: CSALTGNTDAAFF.

This sequence joins TRBV4-3 and TRBJ1-2; no firm D call. CDR1 and CDR2 from the germline V gene are LGHNA and YSLEER. This CDR3 comprises 14 residues. Trimming shortened V by 1 base and J by 6 bases, and 12 bases separated the two germline ends. The CDR3 region has the DNA TGCGCCAGCAGCCAAGCCCGGGAGGCTCATGGCTACACCTTC. This sequence encodes CASSQAREAHGYTF.

This clone occurred once. This chain joins TRBV25-1 and TRBJ2-3; 9 bases fit TRBD1. The CDR3 loop spans 14 amino acids. J lost 3 bases, V lost 3 bases, and 1 base had no gene match. The germline V gene has CDR1 MGHDK and CDR2 SYGVNS. This CDR3 is CASSEDRGTDTQYF. The DNA of the CDR3 is TGTGCCAGCAGTGAGGACAGGGGAACAGATACGCAGTATTTT. Full variable domain (rest looked up from reference TRBV25-1 and TRBJ2-3): EADIYQTPRYLVIGTGKKITLECSQTMGHDKMYWYQQDPGMELHLIHYSYGVNSTEKGDLSSESTVSRIRTEHFPLTLESARPSHTSQYLCASSEDRGTDTQYFGPGTRLTVL.

This clone was detected only once. In DNA form, the CDR3 reads TGTGCCAGCAGGAGCCGCTACGAGCAGTACTTC. Its translation: CASRSRYEQYF. This chain joins TRBV28 and TRBJ2-7; D unresolved. The CDR3 totals 11 residues. In germline, CDR1 is MDHEN, CDR2 SYDVKM. The ends were cut back, 6 bases at V and 3 bases at J, with 6 bases in the middle.